The 2 T cell receptor beta chains in this list originate from one sample, sequenced in a study of T cell responses to AZD1222 COVID-19 vaccine. The table came from immunoSEQ multiplex PCR; TCRdb's copy has only in-frame clones and leaves some out. The data hold around 130,000 clones, with 91% observed a single time. The sequenced sample was peripheral blood, obtained 28 days after the second dose of the MenACWY control vaccine. These receptors all come from an adult who received the MenACWY meningococcal vaccine as a control.

The rearrangement uses TRBV18 and TRBJ1-4; 9 positions match TRBD1. V shed 4 bases, J shed 7 bases, and the junction held 4 bases outside the gene matches. The length of the CDR3 is 14 residues. CDR1 and CDR2 from the germline V gene are KGHSH and LQKENI. CDR3: CASSLDRGSEKLFF. DNA for the CDR3: TGTGCCAGCTCACTGGACAGGGGATCTGAAAAACTGTTTTTT.

This chain uses TRBV7-3 with TRBJ2-1; 10 bases are a match to TRBD2. The CDR3 is 15 amino acids. The germline gives CDR1 SGHTA, CDR2 FQGTGA. V was pared by 3 bases and J by 7 bases, with 6 bases of the junction left unmatched. The CDR3 coding sequence is TGTGCCAGCAGCTTCCTACCTAGCGGGAGTAATGAGCAGTTCTTC. Translated, it gives CASSFLPSGSNEQFF.